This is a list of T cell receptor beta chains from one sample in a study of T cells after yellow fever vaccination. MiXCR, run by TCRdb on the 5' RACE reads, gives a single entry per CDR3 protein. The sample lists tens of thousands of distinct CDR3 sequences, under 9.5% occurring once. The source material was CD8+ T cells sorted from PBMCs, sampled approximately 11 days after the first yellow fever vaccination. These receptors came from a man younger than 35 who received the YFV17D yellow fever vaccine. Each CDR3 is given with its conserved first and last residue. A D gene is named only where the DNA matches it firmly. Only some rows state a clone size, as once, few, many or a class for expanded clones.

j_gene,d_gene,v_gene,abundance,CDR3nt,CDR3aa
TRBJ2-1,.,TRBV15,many,TGTGCCACCAGCGGCTTTGAGGGAGGAAGGGGGCCGAGCTCCTACAATGAGCAGTTCTTC,CATSGFEGGRGPSSYNEQFF
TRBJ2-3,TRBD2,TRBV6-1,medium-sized,TGTGCCAGCAGTGAAGGACTAGCGACAGATACGCAGTATTTT,CASSEGLATDTQYF
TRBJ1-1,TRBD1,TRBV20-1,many,TGCAGTGCTAGGTCGGACAGGGGTGCTGAAGCTTTCTTT,CSARSDRGAEAFF
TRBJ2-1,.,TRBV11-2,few,TGTGCCAGCAGCTTAGAAGGGCGACTACCTCGGTCTGAGCAGTTCTTC,CASSLEGRLPRSEQFF
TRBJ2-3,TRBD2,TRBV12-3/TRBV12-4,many,TGTGCCAGCACCCTAGCGGGGGGCACGACAGATACGCAGTATTTT,CASTLAGGTTDTQYF
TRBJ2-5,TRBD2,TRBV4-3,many,TGCGCCAGCAGCCAAGATGGCCTAGCGGGGAATGTAGAGACCCAGTACTTC,CASSQDGLAGNVETQYF
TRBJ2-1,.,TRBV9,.,TGTGCCAGCAGCGGCGGGACCCGCGGCGGTGAGCAGTTCTTC,CASSGGTRGGEQFF
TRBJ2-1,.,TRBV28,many,TGTGCCAGCAGCGAAGACAGGTTCGTAGTCAATGAGCAGTTCTTC,CASSEDRFVVNEQFF
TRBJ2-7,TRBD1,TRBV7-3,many,TGTGCCAGCAGCTCCGGGACAGGCTCCCAGAAGGAGCAGTACTTC,CASSSGTGSQKEQYF
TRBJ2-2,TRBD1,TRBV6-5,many,TGTGCCAGCAGTTTCGGACAGGCCTACACCGGGGAGCTGTTTTTT,CASSFGQAYTGELFF
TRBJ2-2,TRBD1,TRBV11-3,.,TGTGCCAGCAGCTTATGGACAGGGACCACCGGGGAGCTGTTTTTT,CASSLWTGTTGELFF
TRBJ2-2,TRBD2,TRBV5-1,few,TGCGCCAGCAGCTGGACGGGGGGGCCGAACACCGGGGAGCTGTTTTTT,CASSWTGGPNTGELFF
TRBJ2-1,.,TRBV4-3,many,TGCGCCAGCAGCCAAGGCACGAGCTCCTACAATGAGCAGTTCTTC,CASSQGTSSYNEQFF
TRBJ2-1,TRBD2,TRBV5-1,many,TGCGCCAGCAGCTTACCCTCCGGGACTAGTAACAATGAGCAGTTCTTC,CASSLPSGTSNNEQFF
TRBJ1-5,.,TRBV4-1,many,TGCGCCAGCAGCCAGGGGGGGATACATCAGCCCCAGCATTTT,CASSQGGIHQPQHF
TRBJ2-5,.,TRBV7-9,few,TGTGCCAGCAGCTTGGACCGGAGAGAGACCCAGTACTTC,CASSLDRRETQYF
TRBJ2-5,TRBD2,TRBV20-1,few,TGCAGTGCTACGGGACTAGCGGGGGTCCAAGAGACCCAGTACTTC,CSATGLAGVQETQYF
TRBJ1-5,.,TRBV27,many,TGTGCCAGCCGACGTCGGGACGGTAAAGATCAGCCCCAGCATTTT,CASRRRDGKDQPQHF
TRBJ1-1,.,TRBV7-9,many,TGTGCCAGCAGCCCCAAGACTGAAAATGAAGCTTTCTTT,CASSPKTENEAFF
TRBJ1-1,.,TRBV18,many,TGTGCCAGCTCACCAGTCTCAGGCCCCACTGAAGCTTTCTTT,CASSPVSGPTEAFF
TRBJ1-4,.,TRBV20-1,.,TGCAGTGCTACCTCGGGCGGGGGAGAGGAAAAACTGTTTTTT,CSATSGGGEEKLFF
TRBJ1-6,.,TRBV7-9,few,TGTGCCAGCAGACAGTGGAATTCACCCCTCCACTTT,CASRQWNSPLHF
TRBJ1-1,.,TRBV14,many,TGTGCCAGCAGCCAAGGGGGCGCCTTAAACACTGAAGCTTTCTTT,CASSQGGALNTEAFF
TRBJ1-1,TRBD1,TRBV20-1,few,TGCAGTGCTAGACCGCAGACAGGGGGGTATGAAGCTTTCTTT,CSARPQTGGYEAFF
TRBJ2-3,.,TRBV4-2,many,TGTGCCAGCAGCCAAGAGGCTCCTCGGAGCACAGATACGCAGTATTTT,CASSQEAPRSTDTQYF
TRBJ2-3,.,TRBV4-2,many,TGTGCCAGCACGGGGCTGGGCACAGATACGCAGTATTTT,CASTGLGTDTQYF
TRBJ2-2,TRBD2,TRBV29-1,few,TGCAGCGTTGAAGACGGGGGGGGGCCGGCCGGGGAGCTGTTTTTT,CSVEDGGGPAGELFF
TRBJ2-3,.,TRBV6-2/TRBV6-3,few,TGTGCCAGCAGTTACTCCGGGAGCCCAGATACGCAGTATTTT,CASSYSGSPDTQYF
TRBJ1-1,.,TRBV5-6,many,TGTGCCAGCATCGTAAATCCCGGGGCGAACACTGAAGCTTTCTTT,CASIVNPGANTEAFF
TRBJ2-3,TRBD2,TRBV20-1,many,TGCAGTGCTAGACCCCCGACTAGCGGGGTATGGGATACGCAGTATTTT,CSARPPTSGVWDTQYF
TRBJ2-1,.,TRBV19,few,TGTGCCAGTAGTATTTGGGGGGACTTCCCTCGGGATGAGCAGTTCTTC,CASSIWGDFPRDEQFF
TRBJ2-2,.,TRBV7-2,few,TGTGCCAGCAGCCTGAGGGACGACGGCTCGGTGTTTTTT,CASSLRDDGSVFF
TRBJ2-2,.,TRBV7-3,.,TGTGCCAGCAGCTTACAGGGAGGGAACACCGGGGAGCTGTTTTTT,CASSLQGGNTGELFF
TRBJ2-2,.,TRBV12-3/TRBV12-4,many,TGTGCCAGCAGTTTTCTGGGGGACACCGGGGAGCTGTTTTTT,CASSFLGDTGELFF
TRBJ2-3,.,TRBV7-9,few,TGTGCCAGCAGTGATTCAGGGAAGAAACCCACAGATACGCAGTATTTT,CASSDSGKKPTDTQYF
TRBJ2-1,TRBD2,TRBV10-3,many,TGTGCCATCGCGGGCTCAGACCAGCGGGGAAACGATGAGCAGTTCTTC,CAIAGSDQRGNDEQFF
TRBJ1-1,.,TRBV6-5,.,TGTGCCAGCAGTTACTCGCAGGGGTCCACTGAAGCTTTCTTT,CASSYSQGSTEAFF
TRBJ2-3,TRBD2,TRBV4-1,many,TGCGCCAGCAGCCCGACTAGCGGGGGACTTCCTAGCACAGATACGCAGTATTTT,CASSPTSGGLPSTDTQYF
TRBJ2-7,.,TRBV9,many,TGTGCCAGCAGCGTAGGGTCCCCCTCCTACGAGCAGTACTTC,CASSVGSPSYEQYF
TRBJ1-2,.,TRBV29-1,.,TGCAGCGTGGACCCGGACAGCCTCTATGGCTACACCTTC,CSVDPDSLYGYTF
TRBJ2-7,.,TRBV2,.,TGTGCCAGCAGTGTTTCATTCTACGAGCAGTACTTC,CASSVSFYEQYF
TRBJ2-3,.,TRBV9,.,TGTGCCAGCAGCGTAGTTAGCACAGATACGCAGTATTTT,CASSVVSTDTQYF
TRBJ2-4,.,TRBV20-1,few,TGCAGTGCTAGAGATCCGGGCAGTAACCTGGCCATTCAGTACTTC,CSARDPGSNLAIQYF
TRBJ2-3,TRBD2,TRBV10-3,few,TGTGCCATCACCAGCTCAGTAGGGACCCCGGGGGGTGCATCAGATACGCAGTATTTT,CAITSSVGTPGGASDTQYF
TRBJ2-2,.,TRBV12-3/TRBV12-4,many,TGTGCCAGCACCCTGCCGGGGGACAACACCGGGGAGCTGTTTTTT,CASTLPGDNTGELFF
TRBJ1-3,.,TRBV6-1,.,TGTGCCAGCAGTGAGAACTGGATCTCTGGAAACACCATATATTTT,CASSENWISGNTIYF
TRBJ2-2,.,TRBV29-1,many,TGCAGCGTTGAAGATATAAGGTCCGGGGAGCTGTTTTTT,CSVEDIRSGELFF
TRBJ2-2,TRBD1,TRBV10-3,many,TGTGCCGTAACAAGGGACAGGGTTACCGGGGAGCTGTTTTTT,CAVTRDRVTGELFF
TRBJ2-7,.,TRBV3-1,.,TGTGCCAGCAGCCAAGAGGGGCAGGGACCATCAAGGGGCGAGCAGTACTTC,CASSQEGQGPSRGEQYF
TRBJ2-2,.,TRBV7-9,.,TGTGCCAGCAGCCCTCACCCGTCCGGGGAGCTGTTTTTT,CASSPHPSGELFF
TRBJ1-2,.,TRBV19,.,TGTGCCAGTCACCCGGCTCTGGACATTGGCTACACCTTC,CASHPALDIGYTF
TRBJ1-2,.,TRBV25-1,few,TGTGCCAGCAGTGAAAGAGAACTCACCTTC,CASSERELTF
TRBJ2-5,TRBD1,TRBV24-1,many,TGTGCCACCAGTGATCCGACAGGGACGGAGACCCAGTACTTC,CATSDPTGTETQYF
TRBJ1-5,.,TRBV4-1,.,TGCGCCAGCAGCCAAGGACAGGTTTTAAATCAGCCCCAGCATTTT,CASSQGQVLNQPQHF
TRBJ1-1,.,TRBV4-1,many,TGCGCCAGCAGCAGCAGGACTGGGCAGCAGAACACTGAAGCTTTCTTT,CASSSRTGQQNTEAFF
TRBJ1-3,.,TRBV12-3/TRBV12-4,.,TGTGCCAGCAGTTTAGGGGGTCACCTGTTCTCTGGAAACACCATATATTTT,CASSLGGHLFSGNTIYF
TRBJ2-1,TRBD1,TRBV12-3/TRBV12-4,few,TGTGCCAGCAGTCCGGGACAGGGGAGCTCCTACAATGAGCAGTTCTTC,CASSPGQGSSYNEQFF
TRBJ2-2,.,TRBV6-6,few,TGTGCCAGCACGGGGGGCCCACCCGGGGAGCTGTTTTTT,CASTGGPPGELFF